This T cell receptor (beta chain) is from a study of T cells in localized non-small cell lung cancer. Germline values: CDR1 MNHGY, CDR2 SAAAGT. Trimming cost V 5 bases and J 3 bases; bases outside gene matches: 6. The CDR3 is 14 amino acids. Profiled with immunoSEQ multiplex PCR; TCRdb holds only in-frame clones, not every one. This table has about 2,000 clones, 20% to 30% appearing once. The sample in question was normal lung tissue next to the tumor, obtained before any cancer treatment. The source is a male donor at least 60 years old with stage II lung adenocarcinoma. The chain is built from TRBV6-8 and TRBJ1-2; 7 nucleotides line up with TRBD1. The CDR3 loop is CASSTTGTDYGYTF. The CDR3 bases are TGTGCCAGCAGTACCACCGGGACAGACTATGGCTACACCTTC.